This T cell receptor beta chain was recorded in a study of blood T cell repertoires in COVID-19. The data were produced by immunoSEQ multiplex PCR, yet TCRdb's version contains in-frame clones alone and is incomplete. The table includes roughly 150,000 clones, roughly 85% detected once. The clonotype originates from a woman aged 80 or over with active or convalescent COVID-19. The material sequenced was peripheral blood.

Here the CDR3 reads CASSEDRVGYTF. The CDR3 DNA reads as TGCGCCAGCAGCGAGGACAGGGTGGGCTACACCTTC. The chain is built from TRBV5-1 and TRBJ1-2, with 8 bases matching TRBD1. V dropped 4 bases and J dropped 8; count of bases not matched to a gene: 4. In germline, CDR1 is SGHRS, CDR2 YFSETQ. The CDR3 has 12 amino acids.